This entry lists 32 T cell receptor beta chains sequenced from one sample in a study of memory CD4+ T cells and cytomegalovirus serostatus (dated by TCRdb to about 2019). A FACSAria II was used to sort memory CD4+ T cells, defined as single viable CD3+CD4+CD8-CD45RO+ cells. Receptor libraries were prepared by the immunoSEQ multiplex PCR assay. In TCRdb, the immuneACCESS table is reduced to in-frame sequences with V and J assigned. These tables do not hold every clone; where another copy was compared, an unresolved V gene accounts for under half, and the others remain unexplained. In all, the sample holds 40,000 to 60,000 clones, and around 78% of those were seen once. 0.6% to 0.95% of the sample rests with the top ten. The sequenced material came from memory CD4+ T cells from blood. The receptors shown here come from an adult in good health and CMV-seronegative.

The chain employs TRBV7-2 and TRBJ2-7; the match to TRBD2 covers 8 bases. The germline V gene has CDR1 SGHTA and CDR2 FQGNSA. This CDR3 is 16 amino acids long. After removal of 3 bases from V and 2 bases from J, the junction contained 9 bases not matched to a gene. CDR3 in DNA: TGTGCCAGCAGCTTTAGCGGGGCAAGCTATCCCTACGAGCAGTACTTC. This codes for CASSFSGASYPYEQYF.

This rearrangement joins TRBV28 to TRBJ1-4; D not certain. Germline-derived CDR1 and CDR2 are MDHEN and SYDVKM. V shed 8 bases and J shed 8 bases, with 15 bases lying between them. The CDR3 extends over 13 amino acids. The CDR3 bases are TGTGCCAGCCTCCGGGCAGGAGGGGAAAAACTGTTTTTT. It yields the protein CASLRAGGEKLFF. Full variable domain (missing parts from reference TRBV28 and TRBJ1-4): DVKVTQSSRYLVKRTGEKVFLECVQDMDHENMFWYRQDPGLGLRLIYFSYDVKMKEKGDIPEGYSVSREKKERFSLILESASTNQTSMYLCASLRAGGEKLFFGSGTQLSVL.

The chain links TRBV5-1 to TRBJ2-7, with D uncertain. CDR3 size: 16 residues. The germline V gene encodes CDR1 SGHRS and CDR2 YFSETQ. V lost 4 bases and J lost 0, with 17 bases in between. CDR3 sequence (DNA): TGCGCCAGCAGCCAACGAGGACGGTCGAGCTCCTACGAGCAGTACTTC. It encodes CASSQRGRSSSYEQYF.

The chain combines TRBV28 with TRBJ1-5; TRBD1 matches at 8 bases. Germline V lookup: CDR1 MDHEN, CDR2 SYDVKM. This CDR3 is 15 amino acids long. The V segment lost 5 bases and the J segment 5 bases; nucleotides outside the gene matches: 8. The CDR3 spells CASSPRGTGYQPQHF. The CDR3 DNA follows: TGTGCCAGCAGTCCCAGAGGGACAGGCTATCAGCCCCAGCATTTT.

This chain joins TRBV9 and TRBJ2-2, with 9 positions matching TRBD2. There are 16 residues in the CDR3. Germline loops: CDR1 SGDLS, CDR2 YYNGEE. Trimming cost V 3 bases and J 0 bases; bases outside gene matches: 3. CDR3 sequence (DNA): TGTGCCAGCAGCGCCCCTAGCGGGACGAACACCGGGGAGCTGTTTTTT. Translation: CASSAPSGTNTGELFF.

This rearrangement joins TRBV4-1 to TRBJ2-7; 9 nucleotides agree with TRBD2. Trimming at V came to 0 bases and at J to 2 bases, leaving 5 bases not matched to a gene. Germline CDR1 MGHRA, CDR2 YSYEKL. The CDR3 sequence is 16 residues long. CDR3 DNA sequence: TGCGCCAGCAGCCAAGATTGGCTAGCGGGGCCCTACGAGCAGTACTTC. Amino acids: CASSQDWLAGPYEQYF.

CDR3: CASGGGRGNNYGYTF. CDR3 DNA sequence: TGTGCCAGCGGAGGGGGCAGGGGCAATAACTATGGCTACACCTTC. The V gene is TRBV2, the J gene TRBJ1-2; 7 bases align to TRBD1. Germline V gives CDR1 SNHLY, CDR2 FYNNEI. Germline trimming cut 8 bases from V and 1 base from J; bases unmatched to any gene: 10. This CDR3 has 15 residues.

CDR3 nucleotide sequence: TGTGCCAGCAGCACCATAGCGGGAGACTCCACCGGGGAGCTGTTTTTT. It translates to CASSTIAGDSTGELFF. The rearrangement uses TRBV27 and TRBJ2-2, with TRBD2 matching over 9 bases. V dropped 6 bases and J dropped 4; count of bases not matched to a gene: 9. This CDR3 spans 16 amino acids. Germline V gives CDR1 MNHEY, CDR2 SMNVEV (reference sequence).

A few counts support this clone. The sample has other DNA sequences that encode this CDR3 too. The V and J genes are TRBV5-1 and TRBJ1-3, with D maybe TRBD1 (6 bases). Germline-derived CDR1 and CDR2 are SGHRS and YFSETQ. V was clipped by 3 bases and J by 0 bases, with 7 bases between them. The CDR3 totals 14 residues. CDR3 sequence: CASSSGASGNTIYF. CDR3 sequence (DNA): TGCGCCAGCAGCTCGGGGGCCTCTGGAAACACCATATATTTT.

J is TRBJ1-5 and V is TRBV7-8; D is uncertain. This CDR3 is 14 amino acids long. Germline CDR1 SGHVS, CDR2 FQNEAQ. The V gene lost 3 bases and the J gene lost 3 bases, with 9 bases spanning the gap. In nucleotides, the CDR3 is TGTGCCAGCAGCTTTAGAGGGAACAATCAGCCCCAGCATTTT. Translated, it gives CASSFRGNNQPQHF. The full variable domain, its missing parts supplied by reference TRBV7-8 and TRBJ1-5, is GAGVSQSPRYKVAKRGQDVALRCDPISGHVSLFWYQQALGQGPEFLTYFQNEAQLDKSGLPSDRFFAERPEGSVSTLKIQRTQQEDSAVYLCASSFRGNNQPQHFGDGTRLSIL.

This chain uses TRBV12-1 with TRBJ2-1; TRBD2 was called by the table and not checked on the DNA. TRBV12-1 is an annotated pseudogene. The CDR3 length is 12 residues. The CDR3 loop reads CASPGRLHEQFF. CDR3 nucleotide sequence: TGTGCCTCACCCGGGAGGCTCCATGAGCAGTTCTTC.

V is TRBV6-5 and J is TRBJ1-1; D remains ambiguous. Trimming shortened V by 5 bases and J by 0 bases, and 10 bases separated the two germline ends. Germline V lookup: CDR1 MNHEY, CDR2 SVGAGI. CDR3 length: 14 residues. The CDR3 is CASSKPGLNTEAFF. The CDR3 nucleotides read TGTGCCAGCAGTAAACCGGGCCTGAACACTGAAGCTTTCTTT.

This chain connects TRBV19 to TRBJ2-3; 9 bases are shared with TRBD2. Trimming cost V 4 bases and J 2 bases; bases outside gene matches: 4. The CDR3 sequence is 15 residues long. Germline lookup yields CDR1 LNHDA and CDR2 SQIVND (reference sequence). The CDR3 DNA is TGTGCCAGTAGTAGCGGGGGGGGCCCCACAGATACGCAGTATTTT. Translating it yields CASSSGGGPTDTQYF.

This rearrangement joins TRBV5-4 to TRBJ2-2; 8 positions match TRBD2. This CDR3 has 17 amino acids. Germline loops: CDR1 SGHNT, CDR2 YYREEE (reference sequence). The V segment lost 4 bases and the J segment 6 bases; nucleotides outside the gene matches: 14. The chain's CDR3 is CASSRTYGGGPPGELFF. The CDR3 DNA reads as TGTGCCAGCAGCCGAACCTATGGCGGGGGGCCCCCCGGGGAGCTGTTTTTT.

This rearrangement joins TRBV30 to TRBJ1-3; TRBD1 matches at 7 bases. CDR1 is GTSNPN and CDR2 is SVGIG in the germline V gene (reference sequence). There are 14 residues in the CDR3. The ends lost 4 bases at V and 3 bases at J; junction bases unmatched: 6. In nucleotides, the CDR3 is TGTGCCTGGACGACAGGGAATATTGGAAACACCATATATTTT. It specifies CAWTTGNIGNTIYF.

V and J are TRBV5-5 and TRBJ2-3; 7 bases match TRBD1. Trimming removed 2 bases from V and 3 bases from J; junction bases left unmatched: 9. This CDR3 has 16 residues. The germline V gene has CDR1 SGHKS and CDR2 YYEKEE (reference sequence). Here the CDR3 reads CASSLKTGVRTDTQYF. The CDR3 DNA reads TGTGCCAGCAGCTTAAAAACAGGGGTAAGGACAGATACGCAGTATTTT.

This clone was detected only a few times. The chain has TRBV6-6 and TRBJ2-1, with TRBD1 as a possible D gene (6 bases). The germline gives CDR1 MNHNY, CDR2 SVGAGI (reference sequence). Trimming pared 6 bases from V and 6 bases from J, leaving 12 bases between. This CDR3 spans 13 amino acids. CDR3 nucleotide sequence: TGTGCCAGCAGACACCAACAGGGCAATGAGCAGTTCTTC. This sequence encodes CASRHQQGNEQFF.

Written as DNA, the CDR3 is TGTGCCAGCAGTTCCCCGGGGTTAGCGGGATACCAAGAGACCCAGTACTTC. Its protein is CASSSPGLAGYQETQYF. The chain recombines TRBV28 with TRBJ2-5; TRBD2 agrees at 8 bases. Germline CDR1 reads MDHEN; CDR2 reads SYDVKM. This CDR3 has 17 residues. Trimming at V came to 4 bases and at J to 0 bases, leaving 10 bases not matched to a gene.

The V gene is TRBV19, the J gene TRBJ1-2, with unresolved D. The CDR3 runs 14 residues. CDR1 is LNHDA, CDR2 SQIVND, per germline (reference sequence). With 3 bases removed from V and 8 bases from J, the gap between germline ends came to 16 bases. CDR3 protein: CASSMPETPEGYTF. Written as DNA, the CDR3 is TGTGCCAGTAGTATGCCTGAAACTCCGGAGGGCTACACCTTC.

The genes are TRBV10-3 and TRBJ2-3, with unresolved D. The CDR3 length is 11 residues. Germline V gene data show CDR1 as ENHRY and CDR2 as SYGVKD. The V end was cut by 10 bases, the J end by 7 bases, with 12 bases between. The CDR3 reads CATTNANTQYF. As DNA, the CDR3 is TGTGCCACCACCAATGCTAATACGCAGTATTTT.

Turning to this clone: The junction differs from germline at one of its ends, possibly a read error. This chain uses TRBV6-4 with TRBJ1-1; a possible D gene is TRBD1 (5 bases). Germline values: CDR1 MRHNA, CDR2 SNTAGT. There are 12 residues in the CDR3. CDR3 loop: CASSDPRDGLSF. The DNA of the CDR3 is TGTGCCAGCAGTGATCCCCGGGACGGGTTGAGTTTT.

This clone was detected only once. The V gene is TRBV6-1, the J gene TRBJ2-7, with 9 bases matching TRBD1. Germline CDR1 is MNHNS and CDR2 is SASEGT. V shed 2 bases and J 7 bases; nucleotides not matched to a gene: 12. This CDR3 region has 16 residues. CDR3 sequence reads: CASSERTQGASWEQYF. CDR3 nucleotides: TGTGCCAGCAGTGAAAGGACACAGGGGGCATCTTGGGAGCAGTACTTC.

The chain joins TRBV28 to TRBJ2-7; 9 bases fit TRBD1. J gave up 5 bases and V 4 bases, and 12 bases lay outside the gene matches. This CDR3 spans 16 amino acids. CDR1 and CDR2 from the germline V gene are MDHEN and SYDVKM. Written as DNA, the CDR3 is TGTGCCAGCAGTTCCGGGGGACGGGACAGGGAAAACGAGCAGTACTTC. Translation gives CASSSGGRDRENEQYF. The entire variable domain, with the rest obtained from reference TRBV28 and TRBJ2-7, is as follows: DVKVTQSSRYLVKRTGEKVFLECVQDMDHENMFWYRQDPGLGLRLIYFSYDVKMKEKGDIPEGYSVSREKKERFSLILESASTNQTSMYLCASSSGGRDRENEQYFGPGTRLTVT.

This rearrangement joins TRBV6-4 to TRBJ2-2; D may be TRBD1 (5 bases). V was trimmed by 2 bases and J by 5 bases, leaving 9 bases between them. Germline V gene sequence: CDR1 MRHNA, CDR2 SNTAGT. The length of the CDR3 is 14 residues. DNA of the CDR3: TGTGCCAGCAGTGACAGGGGAAAGACCGGGGAGCTGTTTTTT. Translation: CASSDRGKTGELFF.

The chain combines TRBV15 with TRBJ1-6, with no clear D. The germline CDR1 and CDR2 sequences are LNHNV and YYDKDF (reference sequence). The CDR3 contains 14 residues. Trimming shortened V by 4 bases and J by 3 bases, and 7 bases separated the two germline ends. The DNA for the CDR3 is TGTGCCACCAGCATGGGGAACTATAATTCACCCCTCCACTTT. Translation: CATSMGNYNSPLHF.

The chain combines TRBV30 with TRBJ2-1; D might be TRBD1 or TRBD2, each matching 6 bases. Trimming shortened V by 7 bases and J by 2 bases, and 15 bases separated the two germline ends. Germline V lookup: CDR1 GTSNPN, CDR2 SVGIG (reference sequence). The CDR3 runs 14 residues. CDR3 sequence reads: CAYDGGGAYNEQFF. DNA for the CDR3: TGTGCCTACGACGGGGGCGGAGCCTACAATGAGCAGTTCTTC.

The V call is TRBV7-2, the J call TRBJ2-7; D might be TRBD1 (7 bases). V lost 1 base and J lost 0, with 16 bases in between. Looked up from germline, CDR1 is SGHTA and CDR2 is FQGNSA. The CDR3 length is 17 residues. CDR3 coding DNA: TGTGCCAGCAGCTTAGTGTTCGGACAGGACTACTCCTACGAGCAGTACTTC. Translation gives CASSLVFGQDYSYEQYF.

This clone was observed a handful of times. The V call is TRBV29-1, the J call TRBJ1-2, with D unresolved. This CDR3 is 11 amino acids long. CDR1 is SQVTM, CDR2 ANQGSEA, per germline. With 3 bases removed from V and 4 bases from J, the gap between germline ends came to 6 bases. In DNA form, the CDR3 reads TGCAGCGTTGAGTCGGTCTATGGCTACACCTTC. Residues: CSVESVYGYTF.

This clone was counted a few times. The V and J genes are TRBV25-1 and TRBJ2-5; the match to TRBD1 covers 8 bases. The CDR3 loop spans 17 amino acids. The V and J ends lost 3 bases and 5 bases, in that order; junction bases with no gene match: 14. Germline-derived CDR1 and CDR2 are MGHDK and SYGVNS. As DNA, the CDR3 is TGTGCCAGCAGTGATTCGAGGGACAGGCGACGAACGGAGACCCAGTACTTC. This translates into CASSDSRDRRRTETQYF.

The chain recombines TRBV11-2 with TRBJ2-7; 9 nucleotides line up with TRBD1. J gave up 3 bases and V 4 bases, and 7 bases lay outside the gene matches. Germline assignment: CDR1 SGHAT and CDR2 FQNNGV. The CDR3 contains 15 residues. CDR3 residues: CASSSDRGVLYEQYF. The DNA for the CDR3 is TGTGCCAGCAGCTCGGACAGGGGAGTACTCTACGAGCAGTACTTC. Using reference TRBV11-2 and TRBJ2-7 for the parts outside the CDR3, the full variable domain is EAGVAQSPRYKIIEKRQSVAFWCNPISGHATLYWYQQILGQGPKLLIQFQNNGVVDDSQLPKDRFSAERLKGVDSTLKIQPAKLEDSAVYLCASSSDRGVLYEQYFGPGTRLTVT.

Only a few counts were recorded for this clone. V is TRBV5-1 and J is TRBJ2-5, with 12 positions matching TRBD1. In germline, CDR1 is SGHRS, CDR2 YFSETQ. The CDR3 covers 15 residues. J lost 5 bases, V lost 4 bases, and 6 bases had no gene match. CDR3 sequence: CASSLGTGGFETQYF. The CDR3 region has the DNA TGCGCCAGCAGCCTGGGGACAGGGGGCTTTGAGACCCAGTACTTC.

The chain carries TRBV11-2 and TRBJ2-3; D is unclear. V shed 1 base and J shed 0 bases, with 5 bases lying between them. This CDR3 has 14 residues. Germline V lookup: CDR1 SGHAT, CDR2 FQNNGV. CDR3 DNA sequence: TGTGCCAGCAGCTTAGGCCTGAGCACAGATACGCAGTATTTT. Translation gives CASSLGLSTDTQYF.